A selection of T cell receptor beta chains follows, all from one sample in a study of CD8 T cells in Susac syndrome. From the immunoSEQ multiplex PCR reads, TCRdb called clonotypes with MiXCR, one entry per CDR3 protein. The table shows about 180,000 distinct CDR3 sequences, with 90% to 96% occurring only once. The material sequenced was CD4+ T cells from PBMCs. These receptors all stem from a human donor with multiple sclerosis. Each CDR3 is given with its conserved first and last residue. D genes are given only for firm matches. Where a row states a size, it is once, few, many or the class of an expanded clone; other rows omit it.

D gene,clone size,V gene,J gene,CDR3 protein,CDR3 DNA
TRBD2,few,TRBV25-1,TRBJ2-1,CASSIAGGPNEQFF,TGTGCCAGCAGCATAGCGGGGGGGCCGAATGAGCAGTTCTTC
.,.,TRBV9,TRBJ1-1,CASSVAPNTEAFF,TGTGCCAGCAGCGTGGCACCGAACACTGAAGCTTTCTTT
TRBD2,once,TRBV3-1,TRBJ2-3,CASSRLTSGGATDTQYF,TGTGCCAGCAGCCGCCTGACTAGCGGGGGTGCAACAGATACGCAGTATTTT
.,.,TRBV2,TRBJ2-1,CASSGLGISEFF,TGTGCCAGCAGTGGCTTGGGCATATCGGAGTTCTTC
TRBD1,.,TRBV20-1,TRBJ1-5,CSARQGGGNQPQHF,TGCAGTGCCAGACAGGGGGGTGGCAATCAGCCCCAGCATTTT
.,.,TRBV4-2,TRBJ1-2,CASSQEGTDLPLDGYTF,TGTGCCAGCAGCCAAGAAGGAACAGACCTTCCCCTCGATGGCTACACCTTC
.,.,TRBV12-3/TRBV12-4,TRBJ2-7,CASRFAGNSYEQYF,TGTGCCAGTCGCTTTGCAGGAAATTCCTACGAGCAGTACTTC
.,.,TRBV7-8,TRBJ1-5,CASSAGEINQPQHF,TGTGCCAGCAGCGCCGGGGAAATAAATCAGCCCCAGCATTTT
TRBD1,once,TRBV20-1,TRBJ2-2,CSASTGADTGELFF,TGCAGTGCCTCAACAGGGGCCGACACCGGGGAGCTGTTTTTT
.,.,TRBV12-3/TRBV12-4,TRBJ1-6,CASSFMNSPLHF,TGTGCCAGCAGTTTCATGAATTCACCCCTCCACTTT
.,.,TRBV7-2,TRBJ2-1,CASSSTPEQFF,TGTGCCAGCAGCTCCACTCCCGAGCAGTTCTTC
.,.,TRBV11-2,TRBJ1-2,CASSLDVLGRVAGYTF,TGTGCCAGCAGCTTAGATGTCTTAGGCCGAGTAGCAGGCTACACCTTC
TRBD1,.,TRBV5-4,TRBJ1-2,CASSDRDYGYTF,TGTGCCAGCAGCGACAGGGACTATGGCTACACCTTC
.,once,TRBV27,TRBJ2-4,CASSQGGLWWYF,TGTGCCAGCAGCCAGGGAGGATTATGGTGGTACTTC
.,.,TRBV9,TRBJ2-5,CASSVGPFQTQYF,TGTGCCAGCAGCGTAGGTCCTTTCCAGACCCAGTACTTC
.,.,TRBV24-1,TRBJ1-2,CATSDPSTHANYGYTF,TGTGCCACCAGTGACCCTTCGACACACGCCAACTATGGCTACACCTTC
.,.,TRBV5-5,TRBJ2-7,CASSWSRAARDPYEQYF,TGTGCCAGCAGCTGGTCAAGGGCGGCAAGGGACCCCTACGAGCAGTACTTC
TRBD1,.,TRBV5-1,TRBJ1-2,CASSLGDRVLGYTF,TGCGCCAGCAGCCTGGGGGACAGGGTTCTTGGCTACACCTTC
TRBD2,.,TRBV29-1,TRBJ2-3,CSVAGLAGGTDTQYF,TGCAGCGTTGCCGGACTAGCGGGGGGCACAGATACGCAGTATTTT
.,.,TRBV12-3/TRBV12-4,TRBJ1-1,CASSLNRVLPEAFF,TGTGCCAGCAGTTTGAACAGGGTGCTCCCTGAAGCTTTCTTT
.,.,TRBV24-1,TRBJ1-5,CATSRASSNQPQHF,TGTGCCACCAGTCGCGCCAGTAGCAATCAGCCCCAGCATTTT
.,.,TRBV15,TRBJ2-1,CATSREIAGNNEQFF,TGTGCCACCAGCAGAGAAATCGCAGGAAACAATGAGCAGTTCTTC